This T cell receptor (beta chain) came from a study of beta chain features in type 1 diabetes. Across the study: The number of sorted cells examined across all samples was under 130,000,000.

A word on this clone: No antigen is known for it.

Germline V gene sequence: CDR1 SGHTA, CDR2 FQGNSA. After removal of 6 bases from V and 4 bases from J, the junction contained 7 bases not matched to a gene. The CDR3 is made up of 15 amino acids. TCRB transcripts that were expressed got sequenced, as all of the isolated RNA had been reverse transcribed. The table came from immunoSEQ multiplex PCR; TCRdb's copy has only in-frame clones and leaves some out. The data hold tens of thousands of clones, with roughly 68% observed a single time. Broader study findings: All four CD4+ subsets of Type 1 diabetes patients contained TCRB CDR3s that were moderately but significantly shorter.

The TCR sequence derives from a woman under 30 with type 1 diabetes. Sequences were obtained from Tregs from blood. The rearrangement joins TRBV7-2 to TRBJ2-1, with 9 bases identical to TRBD2. CDR3 protein: CASRPGGGGYNEQFF. CDR3 bases: TGTGCCAGCAGGCCCGGCGGGGGGGGGTACAATGAGCAGTTCTTC.